This TCR beta chain was sequenced in a study of T cell clones after liver transplantation. Study findings and constraints: Post-transplant, graft-donor-reactive CD4 TCRbeta sequences in blood dropped significantly in most of the 8 subjects.

The CDR3 contains 13 residues. Germline V gene sequence: CDR1 GTSNPN, CDR2 SVGIG (reference sequence). Trimming cost V 1 base and J 0 bases, with 4 bases left between them. Thawed unstimulated PBMCs were FACS-sorted by CD3, CD4 and CD8 into two populations. Libraries were prepared by immunoSEQ multiplex PCR; TCRdb keeps only in-frame clonotypes and omits some of them. Among some 57,000 clones listed, approximately 77% were seen once. A remark on this clone: The antigen is unknown.

Specimen: CD4+ T cells from blood, collected at the 22-month timepoint. This chain connects TRBV30 to TRBJ2-4; D is unclear. The source of this sequence is a human patient who received a liver transplant. The graft donor may have contributed some T cells. DNA for the CDR3: TGTGCCTGGAGTGGGGGAGCCAAAAACATTCAGTACTTC. This sequence encodes CAWSGGAKNIQYF.